These 18 T cell receptor beta chains share one sample of origin, sequenced in a study of cytomegalovirus exposure and HLA in healthy donors. PCR amplification relied on 60 Vbeta primers (plus 13 Jbeta primers). Assay: immunoSEQ multiplex PCR; the TCRdb copy retains only in-frame clones and omits some. The sample has some 150,000 clones; 72% are singletons. The sample taken for sequencing was PBMCs. The receptors come from a man aged 50-59 years in good health and CMV-seropositive.

V is TRBV6-6 and J is TRBJ2-1; the D gene is possibly TRBD1 (6 bases). With 2 bases removed from V and 6 bases from J, the gap between germline ends came to 14 bases. This CDR3 comprises 15 residues. The germline CDR1 and CDR2 sequences are MNHNY and SVGAGI (reference sequence). The CDR3 region has the DNA TGTGCCAGCAGTTACGGGCAGGGGTCCGCCAATGAGCAGTTCTTC. Translated: CASSYGQGSANEQFF.

This chain links TRBV9 with TRBJ1-2; TRBD1 aligns across 7 bases. This CDR3 region has 15 residues. Germline values: CDR1 SGDLS, CDR2 YYNGEE. The J segment lost 6 bases and the V segment lost 4 bases, leaving 12 bases of the junction unmatched. CDR3 loop: CASSTRQGQAHGYTF. The DNA for the CDR3 is TGTGCCAGCAGCACCCGACAGGGCCAGGCGCATGGCTACACCTTC.

The V and J genes are TRBV2 and TRBJ2-7, with 8 bases matching TRBD1. Germline V gene lookup returns CDR1 SNHLY and CDR2 FYNNEI. This CDR3 has 14 residues. Trimming took 6 bases from V and 0 from J; bases not matched to a gene: 4. CDR3 sequence reads: CASRTGQASYEQYF. The CDR3 coding sequence is TGTGCCAGCAGGACGGGACAGGCCTCCTACGAGCAGTACTTC.

CDR3 sequence: CASSQGTEYSYEQYF. For the CDR3, the DNA is TGCGCCAGCAGCCAAGGGACAGAATACTCCTACGAGCAGTACTTC. This chain links TRBV4-3 with TRBJ2-7, with TRBD1 as a possible D gene (6 bases). Trimming took 1 base from V and 0 from J, leaving 10 bases between them. CDR1 is LGHNA and CDR2 is YSLEER in the germline V gene. The CDR3 loop spans 15 amino acids.

This clone has only one observation. The chain combines TRBV5-1 with TRBJ2-1, with D tentatively TRBD2 (5 bases). The CDR3 covers 14 residues. Germline V gene sequence: CDR1 SGHRS, CDR2 YFSETQ. Trimming shortened V by 5 bases and J by 6 bases, and 15 bases separated the two germline ends. CDR3 region: CASRTEGSGNEQFF. CDR3 bases: TGCGCCAGCAGGACTGAGGGTTCGGGCAATGAGCAGTTCTTC.

This clone was counted only a few times. The rearrangement joins TRBV7-2 to TRBJ1-6; the D is unclear. V was cut by 0 bases and J by 7 bases, with 13 bases left in between. Germline V lookup: CDR1 SGHTA, CDR2 FQGNSA. CDR3 size: 16 residues. The DNA for the CDR3 is TGTGCCAGCAGCTTAGCGCCCCGGGAGACGAATTCACCCCTCCACTTT. This codes for CASSLAPRETNSPLHF.

Of note for this clone: At one of its ends the junction is not consistent with the germline gene, which may arise from a read error. The rearrangement links TRBV5-1 to TRBJ2-5, with 7 bases matching TRBD1. The CDR3 length is 11 residues. Germline-derived CDR1 and CDR2 are SGHRS and YFSETQ. As DNA, the CDR3 is TGCGCCAGCAGCTTGGGACAGGGTCGAGACTTC. Its translation is CASSLGQGRDF.

CDR3 coding DNA: TGCGCCAGCAAACTAGGGGGGGTCACTGAAGCTTTCTTT. This encodes CASKLGGVTEAFF. The J gene is TRBJ1-1, the V gene TRBV5-1, with D possibly matching TRBD1 (6 bases). In germline, CDR1 is SGHRS, CDR2 YFSETQ. Trimming took off 6 bases at V and 4 bases at J, with 13 bases between the two ends. The CDR3 runs 13 residues.

This rearrangement joins TRBV5-1 to TRBJ2-2; 8 bases line up with TRBD2. Trimming cost V 5 bases and J 11 bases; bases outside gene matches: 5. Germline V lookup: CDR1 SGHRS, CDR2 YFSETQ. CDR3 length: 12 amino acids. CDR3 amino acids: CASRVAGGELFF. The CDR3 region has the DNA TGCGCCAGCAGAGTCGCGGGGGGCGAGCTGTTTTTT.

The sample holds one count of this clone. This chain links TRBV11-3 with TRBJ1-1; 7 bases line up with TRBD1. Germline lookup yields CDR1 SGHNT and CDR2 YENEEA. The CDR3 sequence is 14 residues long. Germline trimming cut 5 bases from V and 1 base from J; bases unmatched to any gene: 4. This chain's CDR3 is CASSTGQANTEAFF. The DNA for the CDR3 is TGTGCCAGCAGCACCGGACAGGCGAACACTGAAGCTTTCTTT.

This clone occurred a few times. The rearrangement links TRBV6-6 to TRBJ1-4, with 12 bases identical to TRBD1. The CDR3 totals 13 residues. Trimming removed 7 bases from V and 15 bases from J; junction bases left unmatched: 9. CDR1 and CDR2 from the germline V gene are MNHNY and SVGAGI (reference sequence). The CDR3, as DNA: TGTGCCAGCATTGGGACAGGGGGCTCAGGAGTGTTTTTT. Translation: CASIGTGGSGVFF.

V gene TRBV19 combines with J gene TRBJ2-6, with a weak D call TRBD2 (6 bases). Germline V gives CDR1 LNHDA, CDR2 SQIVND (reference sequence). The CDR3 sequence is 15 residues long. Trimming shortened V by 5 bases and J by 2 bases, and 10 bases separated the two germline ends. The CDR3 sequence is CASSEPSAGANVLTF. The CDR3, as DNA: TGTGCCAGTAGTGAACCTAGCGCTGGGGCCAACGTCCTGACTTTC.

This chain connects TRBV15 to TRBJ1-1, with 9 bases fitting TRBD1. The germline CDR1 and CDR2 sequences are LNHNV and YYDKDF (reference sequence). The CDR3 sequence is 16 residues long. Trimming at V came to 3 bases and at J to 3 bases, leaving 8 bases not matched to a gene. The CDR3 loop is CATSRGLQGAYTEAFF. The CDR3, as DNA: TGTGCCACCAGCAGGGGCCTACAGGGGGCGTACACTGAAGCTTTCTTT.

The chain couples TRBV7-2 to TRBJ2-5; TRBD2 is a possible D gene (6 bases). Trimming cost V 3 bases and J 4 bases, with 18 bases left between them. Germline V gives CDR1 SGHTA, CDR2 FQGNSA. CDR3 length: 16 residues. CDR3 coding DNA: TGTGCCAGCAGCTTGGGAATAGGGACTCCTGGAGAGACCCAGTACTTC. Protein sequence: CASSLGIGTPGETQYF.

The rearrangement links TRBV5-1 to TRBJ1-1, with 10 positions matching TRBD1. This CDR3 has 15 amino acids. Per the germline V gene, CDR1 is SGHRS and CDR2 is YFSETQ. V was pared by 3 bases and J by 4 bases, with 6 bases of the junction left unmatched. In nucleotides, the CDR3 is TGCGCCAGCAGCTCACCGGGACAGGGGACCACTGAAGCTTTCTTT. This translates into CASSSPGQGTTEAFF.

This clone has only one observation. This rearrangement joins TRBV7-2 to TRBJ1-1, with 7 bases matching TRBD1. The V segment lost 2 bases and the J segment 2 bases; nucleotides outside the gene matches: 2. This CDR3 is 14 amino acids long. Germline V gene data show CDR1 as SGHTA and CDR2 as FQGNSA. CDR3 in amino acids: CASSLRQGNTEAFF. CDR3 nucleotide sequence: TGTGCCAGCAGCTTAAGACAGGGTAACACTGAAGCTTTCTTT.

The V gene is TRBV4-3, the J gene TRBJ2-7; D is possibly TRBD1 (5 bases). The V end lost 1 base, the J end lost 4 bases, and 8 bases lay between the germline ends. The CDR3 runs 13 residues. Germline values: CDR1 LGHNA, CDR2 YSLEER. The CDR3 reads CASSQVPGYEQYF. DNA of the CDR3: TGCGCCAGCAGCCAAGTTCCAGGGTACGAGCAGTACTTC.

Here the CDR3 DNA reads TGTGCCAGCAGCAAAGTTGTTATCTTTTTGGGGGACAGGGGAAATTCACCCCTCCACTTT. Protein sequence: CASSKVVIFLGDRGNSPLHF. The rearrangement joins TRBV21-1 to TRBJ1-6; no DNA check was done on the table's D call, TRBD1. TRBV21-1 is noted as a pseudogene. The CDR3 runs 20 residues.